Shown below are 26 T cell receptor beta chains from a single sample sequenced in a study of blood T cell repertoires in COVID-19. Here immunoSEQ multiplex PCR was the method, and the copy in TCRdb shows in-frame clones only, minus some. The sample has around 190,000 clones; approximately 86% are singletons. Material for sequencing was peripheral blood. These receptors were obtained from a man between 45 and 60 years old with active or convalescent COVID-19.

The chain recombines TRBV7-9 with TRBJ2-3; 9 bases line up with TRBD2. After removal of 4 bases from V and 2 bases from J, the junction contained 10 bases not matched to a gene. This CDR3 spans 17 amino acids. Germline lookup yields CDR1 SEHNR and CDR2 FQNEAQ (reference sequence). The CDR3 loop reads CASSSLGTSTFTDTQYF. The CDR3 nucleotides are TGTGCCAGCAGCTCACTCGGGACTAGCACCTTCACAGATACGCAGTATTTT.

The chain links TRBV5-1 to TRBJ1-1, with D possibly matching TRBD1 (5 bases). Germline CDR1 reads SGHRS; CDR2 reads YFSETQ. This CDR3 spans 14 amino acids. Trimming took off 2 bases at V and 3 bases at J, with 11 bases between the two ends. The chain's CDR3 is CASSLSSTDTEAFF. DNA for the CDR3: TGCGCCAGCAGCTTATCCTCGACAGACACTGAAGCTTTCTTT.

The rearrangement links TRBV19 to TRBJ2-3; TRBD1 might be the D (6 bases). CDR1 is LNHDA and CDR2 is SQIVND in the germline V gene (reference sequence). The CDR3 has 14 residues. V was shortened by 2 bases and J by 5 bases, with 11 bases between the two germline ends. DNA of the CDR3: TGTGCCAGTAGTATAAGTCAGGGGAGAGATACGCAGTATTTT. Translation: CASSISQGRDTQYF.

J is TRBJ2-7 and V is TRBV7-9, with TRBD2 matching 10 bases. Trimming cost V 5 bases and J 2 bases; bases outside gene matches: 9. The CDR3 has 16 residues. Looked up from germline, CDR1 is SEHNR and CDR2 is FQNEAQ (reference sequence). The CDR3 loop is CASSPEVTSGTYEQYF. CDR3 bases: TGTGCCAGCAGCCCAGAGGTTACTAGCGGGACCTACGAGCAGTACTTC.

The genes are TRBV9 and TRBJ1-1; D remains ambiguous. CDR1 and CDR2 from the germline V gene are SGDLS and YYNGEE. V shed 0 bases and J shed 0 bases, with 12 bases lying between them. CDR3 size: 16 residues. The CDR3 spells CASSVGFLEMNTEAFF. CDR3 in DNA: TGTGCCAGCAGCGTAGGTTTCCTCGAGATGAACACTGAAGCTTTCTTT.

The CDR3 loop reads CASSPKMASGGYGANVLTF. CDR3 DNA sequence: TGCGCCAGCAGCCCGAAGATGGCGAGCGGGGGGTATGGGGCCAACGTCCTGACTTTC. This chain joins TRBV4-3 and TRBJ2-6, with TRBD2 identical over 9 bases. Germline V gene lookup returns CDR1 LGHNA and CDR2 YSLEER. The CDR3 has 19 amino acids. Trimming took 4 bases from V and 3 from J; bases not matched to a gene: 13.

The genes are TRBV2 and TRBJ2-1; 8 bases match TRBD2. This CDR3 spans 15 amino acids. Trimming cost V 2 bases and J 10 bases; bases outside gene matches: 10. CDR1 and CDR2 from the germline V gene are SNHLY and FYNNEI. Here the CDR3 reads CASSEWLAGQGEQFF. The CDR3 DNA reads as TGTGCCAGCAGTGAATGGCTAGCGGGCCAAGGGGAGCAGTTCTTC. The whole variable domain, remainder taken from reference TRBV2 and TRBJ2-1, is EPEVTQTPSHQVTQMGQEVILRCVPISNHLYFYWYRQILGQKVEFLVSFYNNEISEKSEIFDDQFSVERPDGSNFTLKIRSTKLEDSAMYFCASSEWLAGQGEQFFGPGTRLTVL.

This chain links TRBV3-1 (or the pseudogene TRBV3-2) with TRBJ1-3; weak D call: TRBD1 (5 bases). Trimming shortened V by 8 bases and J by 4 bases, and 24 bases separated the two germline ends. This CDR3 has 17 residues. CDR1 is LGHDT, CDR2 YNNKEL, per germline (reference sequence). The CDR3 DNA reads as TGTGCCAGCGGCAGGGTATCAAGGGGTCCTACCGGAAACACCATATATTTT. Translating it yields CASGRVSRGPTGNTIYF.

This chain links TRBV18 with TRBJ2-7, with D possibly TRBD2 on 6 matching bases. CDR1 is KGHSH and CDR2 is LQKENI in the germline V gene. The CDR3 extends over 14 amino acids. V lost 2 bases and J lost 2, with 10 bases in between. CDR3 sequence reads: CASSPAAGTYEQYF. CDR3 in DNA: TGTGCCAGCTCACCAGCTGCGGGAACCTACGAGCAGTACTTC.

The CDR3, as DNA: TGTGCCAGTAGTATAGAGGGGGCAACAAACAATGAGCAGTTCTTC. Protein product: CASSIEGATNNEQFF. The chain combines TRBV19 with TRBJ2-1, with D possibly being TRBD1 (6 bases). The CDR3 is 15 amino acids. Trimming stripped 0 bases from V and 5 bases from J, with 11 bases between. Germline-derived CDR1 and CDR2 are LNHDA and SQIVND (reference sequence).

The CDR3 sequence is CASSLGRGNTIYF. Here the CDR3 DNA reads TGTGCCAGCAGCTTAGGCAGGGGAAACACCATATATTTT. The chain has TRBV13 and TRBJ1-3; D remains ambiguous. Germline V gene data show CDR1 as PRHDT and CDR2 as FYEKMQ (reference sequence). V lost 0 bases and J lost 4, with 4 bases in between. The CDR3 consists of 13 residues.

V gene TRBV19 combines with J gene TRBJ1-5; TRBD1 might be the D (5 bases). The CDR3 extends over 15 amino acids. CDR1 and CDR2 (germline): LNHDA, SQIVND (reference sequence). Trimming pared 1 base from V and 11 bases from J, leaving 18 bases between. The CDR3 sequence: CASSIAGGGSAAQHF. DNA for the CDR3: TGTGCCAGTAGTATAGCGGGCGGGGGATCAGCGGCCCAGCATTTT. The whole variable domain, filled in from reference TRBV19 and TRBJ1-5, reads DGGITQSPKYLFRKEGQNVTLSCEQNLNHDAMYWYRQDPGQGLRLIYYSQIVNDFQKGDIAEGYSVSREKKESFPLTVTSAQKNPTAFYLCASSIAGGGSAAQHFGDGTRLSIL.

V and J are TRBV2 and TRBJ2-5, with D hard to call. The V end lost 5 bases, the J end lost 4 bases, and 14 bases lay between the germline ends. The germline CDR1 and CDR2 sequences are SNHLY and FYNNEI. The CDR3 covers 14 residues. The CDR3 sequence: CASSLRQVRETQYF. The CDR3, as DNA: TGTGCCAGCAGTTTAAGGCAGGTCAGAGAGACCCAGTACTTC.

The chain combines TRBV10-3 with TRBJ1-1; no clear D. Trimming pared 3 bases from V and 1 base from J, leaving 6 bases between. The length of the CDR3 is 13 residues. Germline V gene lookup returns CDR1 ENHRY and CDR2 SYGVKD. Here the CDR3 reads CAISENGNTEAFF. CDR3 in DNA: TGTGCCATCAGTGAAAACGGGAACACTGAAGCTTTCTTT.

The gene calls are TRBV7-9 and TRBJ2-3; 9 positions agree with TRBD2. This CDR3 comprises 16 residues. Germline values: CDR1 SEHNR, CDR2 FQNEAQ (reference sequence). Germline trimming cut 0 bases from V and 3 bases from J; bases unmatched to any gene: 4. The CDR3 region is CASSLALAGGTDTQYF. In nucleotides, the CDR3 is TGTGCCAGCAGCTTAGCACTTGCGGGGGGGACAGATACGCAGTATTTT.

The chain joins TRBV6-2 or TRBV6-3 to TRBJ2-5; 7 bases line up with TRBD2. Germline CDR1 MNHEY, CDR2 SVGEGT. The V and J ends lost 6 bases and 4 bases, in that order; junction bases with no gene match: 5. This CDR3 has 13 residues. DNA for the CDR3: TGTGCCAGCAGCATACTAGCGAGAGAGACCCAGTACTTC. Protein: CASSILARETQYF.

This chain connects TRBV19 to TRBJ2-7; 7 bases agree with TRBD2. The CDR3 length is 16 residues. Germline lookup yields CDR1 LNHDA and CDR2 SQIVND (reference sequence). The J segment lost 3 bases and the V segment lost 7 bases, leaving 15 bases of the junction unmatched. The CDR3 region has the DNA TGTGCCAGTACATCCGGGTACAAGCGGGGTTACTACGAGCAGTACTTC. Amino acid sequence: CASTSGYKRGYYEQYF.

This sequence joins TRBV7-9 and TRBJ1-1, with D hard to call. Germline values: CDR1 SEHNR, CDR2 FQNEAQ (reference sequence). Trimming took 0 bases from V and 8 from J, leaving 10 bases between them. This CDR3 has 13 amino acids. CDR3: CASSLAPIEEAFF. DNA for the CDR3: TGTGCCAGCAGCTTAGCGCCTATCGAGGAAGCTTTCTTT.

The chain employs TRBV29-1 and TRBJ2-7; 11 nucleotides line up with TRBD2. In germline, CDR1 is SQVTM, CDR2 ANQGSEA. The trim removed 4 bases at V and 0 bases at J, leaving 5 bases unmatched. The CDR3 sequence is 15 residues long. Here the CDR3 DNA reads TGCAGCGTTGGTGGGACTAGCGGTAGCTCCTACGAGCAGTACTTC. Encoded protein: CSVGGTSGSSYEQYF.

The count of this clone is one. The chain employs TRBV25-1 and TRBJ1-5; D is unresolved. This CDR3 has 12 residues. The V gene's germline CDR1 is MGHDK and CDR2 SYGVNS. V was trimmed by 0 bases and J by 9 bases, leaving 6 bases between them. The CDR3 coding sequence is TGTGCCAGCAGTGAATACAGCGGGCCCCAGCATTTT. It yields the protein CASSEYSGPQHF.

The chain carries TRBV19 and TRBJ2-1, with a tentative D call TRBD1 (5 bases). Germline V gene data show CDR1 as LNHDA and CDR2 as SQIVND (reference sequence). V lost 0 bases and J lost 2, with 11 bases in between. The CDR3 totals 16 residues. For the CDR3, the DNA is TGTGCCAGTAGTATAGATTTGGCAGGGCCCTACAATGAGCAGTTCTTC. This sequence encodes CASSIDLAGPYNEQFF.

The CDR3: CASSLSGLAGRKTQYF. CDR3 nucleotides: TGTGCCAGCAGCTTGTCGGGACTAGCGGGAAGAAAGACCCAGTACTTC. The genes are TRBV7-2 and TRBJ2-5; 13 positions agree with TRBD2. V gave up 3 bases and J gave up 6 bases; unmatched junction bases: 7. The CDR3 covers 16 residues. CDR1 and CDR2 (germline): SGHTA, FQGNSA.

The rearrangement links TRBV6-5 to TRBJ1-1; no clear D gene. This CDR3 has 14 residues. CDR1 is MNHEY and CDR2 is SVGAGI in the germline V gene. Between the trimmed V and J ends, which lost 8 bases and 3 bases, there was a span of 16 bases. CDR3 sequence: CASRSRERDTEAFF. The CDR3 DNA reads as TGTGCCAGCCGATCCCGGGAGCGGGACACTGAAGCTTTCTTT.

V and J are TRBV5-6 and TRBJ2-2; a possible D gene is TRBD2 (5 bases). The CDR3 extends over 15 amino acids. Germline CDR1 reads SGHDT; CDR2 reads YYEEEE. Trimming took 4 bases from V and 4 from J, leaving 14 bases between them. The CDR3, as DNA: TGTGCCAGCAGCCGACCACCCGGGGTCACCGGGGAGCTGTTTTTT. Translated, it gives CASSRPPGVTGELFF.

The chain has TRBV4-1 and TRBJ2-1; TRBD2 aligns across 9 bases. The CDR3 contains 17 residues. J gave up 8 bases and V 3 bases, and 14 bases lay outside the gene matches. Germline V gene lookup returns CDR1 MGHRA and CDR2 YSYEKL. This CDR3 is CASSHLLAGGTMYEQFF. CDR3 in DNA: TGCGCCAGCAGCCATCTTTTGGCGGGAGGGACTATGTATGAGCAGTTCTTC.

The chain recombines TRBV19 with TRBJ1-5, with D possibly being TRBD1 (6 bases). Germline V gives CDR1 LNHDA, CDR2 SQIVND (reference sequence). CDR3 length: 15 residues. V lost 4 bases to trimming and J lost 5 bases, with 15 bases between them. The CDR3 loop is CASSTTGSEHQPQHF. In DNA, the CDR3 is TGTGCCAGTAGTACCACAGGGTCTGAACATCAGCCCCAGCATTTT.